These T cell receptor beta chains were read from a single sample in a study of identifying expanded T cells in peripheral blood. Using immunoSEQ multiplex PCR, the repertoire was profiled, and TCRdb retains in-frame clones only, with some absent. The sample has approximately 130,000 clones, approximately 80% seen once. Specimen: blood. The receptor source for this set is a person aged 18 to 69 in good health. The CDR3 runs from the conserved cysteine through the conserved F or W. The order of the fields is D gene, clone size, V gene, CDR3 length, J gene, CDR3 protein, CDR3 DNA. The D gene is left open where the match is weak. Size tells how often a clone was seen (once, few, many) or the class of an expanded clone, and some rows leave it out.

d_call: TRBD1
clone_size: -
v_call: TRBV4-3
cdr3_length: 13
j_call: TRBJ1-1
cdr3_aa: CASSPDRGAEAFF
cdr3_nt: TGCGCCAGCAGTCCGGACAGGGGCGCTGAAGCTTTCTTT

d_call: -
clone_size: -
v_call: TRBV6-6
cdr3_length: 12
j_call: TRBJ1-2
cdr3_aa: CASRGQDDGYTF
cdr3_nt: TGTGCCAGCAGGGGCCAGGATGATGGCTACACCTTC

d_call: -
clone_size: -
v_call: TRBV19
cdr3_length: 15
j_call: TRBJ2-5
cdr3_aa: CASSIRREVQETQYF
cdr3_nt: TGTGCCAGTAGTATTCGCAGGGAAGTCCAAGAGACCCAGTACTTC

d_call: -
clone_size: -
v_call: TRBV11-2
cdr3_length: 13
j_call: TRBJ2-2
cdr3_aa: CASREGNTGELFF
cdr3_nt: TGTGCCAGCAGGGAAGGGAACACCGGGGAGCTGTTTTTT

d_call: TRBD1
clone_size: few
v_call: TRBV7-8
cdr3_length: 13
j_call: TRBJ2-7
cdr3_aa: CASSRDRGRVQYF
cdr3_nt: TGTGCCAGCAGCCGGGACAGGGGGCGGGTGCAGTACTTC

d_call: -
clone_size: -
v_call: TRBV5-4
cdr3_length: 14
j_call: TRBJ1-2
cdr3_aa: CASSLEEGIYGYTF
cdr3_nt: TGTGCCAGCAGCTTGGAAGAGGGGATCTATGGCTACACCTTC

d_call: -
clone_size: many
v_call: TRBV10-3
cdr3_length: 11
j_call: TRBJ2-7
cdr3_aa: CAIAEFSEQYF
cdr3_nt: TGTGCCATCGCCGAGTTCAGCGAGCAGTACTTC

d_call: -
clone_size: -
v_call: TRBV6-5
cdr3_length: 11
j_call: TRBJ1-2
cdr3_aa: CASSEGWGYTF
cdr3_nt: TGTGCCAGCAGTGAGGGGTGGGGCTACACCTTC

d_call: -
clone_size: -
v_call: TRBV30
cdr3_length: 15
j_call: TRBJ2-3
cdr3_aa: CAWRPSTRYTDTQYF
cdr3_nt: TGTGCCTGGAGACCGTCTACACGATACACAGATACGCAGTATTTT

d_call: -
clone_size: once
v_call: TRBV30
cdr3_length: 13
j_call: TRBJ1-5
cdr3_aa: CAWSVHRGQPQHF
cdr3_nt: TGTGCCTGGAGTGTCCATCGCGGTCAGCCCCAGCATTTT

d_call: -
clone_size: -
v_call: TRBV4-2
cdr3_length: 17
j_call: TRBJ2-2
cdr3_aa: CASSQKGTRGASGELFF
cdr3_nt: TGTGCCAGCAGCCAGAAAGGGACGAGGGGCGCTTCCGGGGAGCTGTTTTTT

d_call: -
clone_size: -
v_call: TRBV7-2
cdr3_length: 14
j_call: TRBJ1-2
cdr3_aa: CASSPGGLSNGYTF
cdr3_nt: TGTGCCAGCAGCCCCGGGGGATTAAGCAATGGCTACACCTTC

d_call: -
clone_size: -
v_call: TRBV15
cdr3_length: 12
j_call: TRBJ2-7
cdr3_aa: CATRGYRDEQYF
cdr3_nt: TGTGCCACCAGAGGGTATCGGGACGAGCAGTACTTC

d_call: -
clone_size: -
v_call: TRBV6-5
cdr3_length: 14
j_call: TRBJ2-3
cdr3_aa: CASSYSATADTQYF
cdr3_nt: TGTGCCAGCAGTTATAGCGCGACTGCAGATACGCAGTATTTT

d_call: -
clone_size: -
v_call: TRBV21-1
cdr3_length: 16
j_call: TRBJ1-3
cdr3_aa: CASSASSTGPGNTIYF
cdr3_nt: TGTGCCAGCAGCGCATCGTCTACAGGTCCTGGAAACACCATATATTTT

d_call: -
clone_size: -
v_call: TRBV15
cdr3_length: 15
j_call: TRBJ2-2
cdr3_aa: CATSWTFKEGGELFF
cdr3_nt: TGTGCCACCAGCTGGACGTTCAAGGAAGGCGGGGAGCTGTTTTTT

d_call: -
clone_size: -
v_call: TRBV18
cdr3_length: 14
j_call: TRBJ1-5
cdr3_aa: CASSPGRGNQPQHF
cdr3_nt: TGTGCCAGCTCACCAGGACGGGGCAATCAGCCCCAGCATTTT

d_call: TRBD1
clone_size: -
v_call: TRBV7-9
cdr3_length: 12
j_call: TRBJ1-1
cdr3_aa: CASSSVRGLAFF
cdr3_nt: TGTGCCAGCAGCTCTGTCAGGGGGTTAGCTTTCTTT

d_call: TRBD1
clone_size: -
v_call: TRBV18
cdr3_length: 17
j_call: TRBJ1-2
cdr3_aa: CASSPRQGGLTNYGYTF
cdr3_nt: TGTGCCAGCTCACCGCGTCAGGGGGGCCTTACTAACTATGGCTACACCTTC

d_call: -
clone_size: -
v_call: TRBV5-1
cdr3_length: 14
j_call: TRBJ1-6
cdr3_aa: CASSLAGDDSPLHF
cdr3_nt: TGCGCCAGCAGCTTGGCTGGAGACGATTCACCCCTCCACTTT

d_call: -
clone_size: -
v_call: TRBV11-2
cdr3_length: 15
j_call: TRBJ1-1
cdr3_aa: CASSLHWGANTEAFF
cdr3_nt: TGTGCCAGCAGCTTACATTGGGGGGCTAACACTGAAGCTTTCTTT

d_call: -
clone_size: -
v_call: TRBV6-6
cdr3_length: 14
j_call: TRBJ1-1
cdr3_aa: CASSYARGNTEAFF
cdr3_nt: TGTGCCAGCAGTTATGCGCGGGGGAACACTGAAGCTTTCTTT

d_call: -
clone_size: -
v_call: TRBV19
cdr3_length: 12
j_call: TRBJ1-5
cdr3_aa: CASRDFGWPQHF
cdr3_nt: TGTGCCAGTAGGGATTTCGGATGGCCCCAGCATTTT

d_call: TRBD1
clone_size: once
v_call: TRBV27
cdr3_length: 19
j_call: TRBJ2-7
cdr3_aa: CASTPLGQGGGYRLDEQYF
cdr3_nt: TGTGCCAGCACTCCTTTGGGACAGGGGGGTGGATATCGGTTAGACGAGCAGTACTTC

d_call: TRBD1
clone_size: -
v_call: TRBV6-5
cdr3_length: 14
j_call: TRBJ1-1
cdr3_aa: CATGTGIWGTEAFF
cdr3_nt: TGTGCCACGGGGACAGGGATTTGGGGCACTGAAGCTTTCTTT

d_call: -
clone_size: -
v_call: TRBV18
cdr3_length: 12
j_call: TRBJ2-5
cdr3_aa: CASSPPGETQYF
cdr3_nt: TGTGCCAGCTCACCACCGGGAGAGACCCAGTACTTC

d_call: -
clone_size: -
v_call: TRBV30
cdr3_length: 14
j_call: TRBJ1-3
cdr3_aa: CAWSVLQGGNTIYF
cdr3_nt: TGTGCCTGGAGTGTACTCCAGGGCGGTAACACCATATATTTT

d_call: TRBD1
clone_size: many
v_call: TRBV7-2
cdr3_length: 13
j_call: TRBJ2-4
cdr3_aa: CASSFTGTDIQYF
cdr3_nt: TGTGCCAGCAGTTTTACCGGGACAGACATTCAGTACTTC

d_call: -
clone_size: -
v_call: TRBV11-2
cdr3_length: 15
j_call: TRBJ1-1
cdr3_aa: CASSGFDSYYTEAFF
cdr3_nt: TGTGCCAGCAGTGGTTTCGACAGCTACTACACTGAAGCTTTCTTT

d_call: -
clone_size: -
v_call: TRBV11-2
cdr3_length: 15
j_call: TRBJ1-2
cdr3_aa: CASSAKNRGPYGYTF
cdr3_nt: TGTGCCAGCAGCGCAAAGAACCGGGGTCCCTATGGCTACACCTTC

d_call: -
clone_size: -
v_call: TRBV11-2
cdr3_length: 14
j_call: TRBJ2-7
cdr3_aa: CASSFGGYRGEQYF
cdr3_nt: TGTGCCAGCAGCTTTGGGGGTTACCGGGGGGAGCAGTACTTC

d_call: -
clone_size: -
v_call: TRBV30
cdr3_length: 12
j_call: TRBJ1-1
cdr3_aa: CAWSGGGTEAFF
cdr3_nt: TGTGCCTGGAGTGGAGGGGGGACTGAAGCTTTCTTT

d_call: -
clone_size: -
v_call: TRBV6-1
cdr3_length: 13
j_call: TRBJ2-6
cdr3_aa: CASKGVGANVLTF
cdr3_nt: TGTGCCAGCAAGGGGGTCGGGGCCAACGTCCTGACTTTC

d_call: -
clone_size: -
v_call: TRBV20-1
cdr3_length: 11
j_call: TRBJ2-7
cdr3_aa: CSAVFAHEQYF
cdr3_nt: TGCAGTGCTGTATTTGCCCACGAGCAGTACTTC

d_call: -
clone_size: once
v_call: TRBV5-4
cdr3_length: 14
j_call: TRBJ1-1
cdr3_aa: CASSLQGLRTEAFF
cdr3_nt: TGTGCCAGCAGCTTACAGGGTCTCCGCACTGAAGCTTTCTTT

d_call: -
clone_size: -
v_call: TRBV5-6
cdr3_length: 15
j_call: TRBJ1-2
cdr3_aa: CASSLGRVSRNGYTF
cdr3_nt: TGTGCCAGCAGCTTGGGTCGCGTGAGTCGGAATGGCTACACCTTC

d_call: -
clone_size: -
v_call: TRBV4-3
cdr3_length: 16
j_call: TRBJ1-3
cdr3_aa: CASSQEPHSPGNTIYF
cdr3_nt: TGCGCCAGCAGCCAAGAGCCGCATAGCCCTGGAAACACCATATATTTT

d_call: -
clone_size: -
v_call: TRBV13
cdr3_length: 18
j_call: TRBJ1-2
cdr3_aa: CASSLLPGSPLRIYGYTF
cdr3_nt: TGTGCCAGCAGCTTACTCCCCGGGTCACCCTTACGGATCTATGGCTACACCTTC

d_call: -
clone_size: -
v_call: TRBV5-6
cdr3_length: 13
j_call: TRBJ2-7
cdr3_aa: CASRHTGSYEQYF
cdr3_nt: TGTGCCAGCAGGCACACCGGCTCCTACGAGCAGTACTTC

d_call: -
clone_size: -
v_call: TRBV5-1
cdr3_length: 13
j_call: TRBJ1-1
cdr3_aa: CASSLRGNTEAFF
cdr3_nt: TGCGCCAGCAGCCTGAGGGGGAACACTGAAGCTTTCTTT

d_call: -
clone_size: -
v_call: TRBV5-1
cdr3_length: 13
j_call: TRBJ2-7
cdr3_aa: CASSLLVGHEQYF
cdr3_nt: TGCGCCAGCAGCTTGCTTGTAGGTCACGAGCAGTACTTC

d_call: -
clone_size: -
v_call: TRBV29-1
cdr3_length: 12
j_call: TRBJ2-7
cdr3_aa: CSVEGPSYEQYF
cdr3_nt: TGCAGCGTTGAAGGTCCGAGCTACGAGCAGTACTTC

d_call: TRBD1
clone_size: -
v_call: TRBV5-1
cdr3_length: 15
j_call: TRBJ1-6
cdr3_aa: CASSLAGTGRSPLHF
cdr3_nt: TGCGCCAGCAGCCTGGCCGGGACAGGTAGATCACCCCTCCACTTT

d_call: -
clone_size: -
v_call: TRBV29-1
cdr3_length: 15
j_call: TRBJ2-7
cdr3_aa: CSVGGLTGGSYEQYF
cdr3_nt: TGCAGCGTTGGTGGGCTGACAGGAGGGTCCTACGAGCAGTACTTC

d_call: TRBD1
clone_size: -
v_call: TRBV12-5
cdr3_length: 14
j_call: TRBJ2-1
cdr3_aa: CASVPGQGYNEQFF
cdr3_nt: TGTGCTAGTGTCCCGGGACAGGGGTACAATGAGCAGTTCTTC

d_call: TRBD1
clone_size: -
v_call: TRBV2
cdr3_length: 14
j_call: TRBJ2-7
cdr3_aa: CASSRDRGSYEQYF
cdr3_nt: TGTGCCAGCAGCCGGGACAGGGGTTCCTACGAGCAGTACTTC

d_call: -
clone_size: -
v_call: TRBV7-8
cdr3_length: 18
j_call: TRBJ2-1
cdr3_aa: CASSLGDSGISSYNEQFF
cdr3_nt: TGTGCCAGCAGCTTAGGTGATTCCGGGATAAGCTCCTACAATGAGCAGTTCTTC

d_call: TRBD1
clone_size: once
v_call: TRBV6-1
cdr3_length: 14
j_call: TRBJ2-7
cdr3_aa: CAIRDSRNTYEQYF
cdr3_nt: TGTGCCATCAGGGACAGTAGGAACACCTACGAGCAGTACTTC

d_call: -
clone_size: -
v_call: TRBV2
cdr3_length: 13
j_call: TRBJ2-5
cdr3_aa: CASSMGVRETQYF
cdr3_nt: TGTGCCAGCAGTATGGGGGTTCGGGAGACCCAGTACTTC

d_call: -
clone_size: -
v_call: TRBV18
cdr3_length: 15
j_call: TRBJ2-2
cdr3_aa: CASSPRMEDTGELFF
cdr3_nt: TGTGCCAGCTCACCAAGGATGGAGGATACCGGGGAGCTGTTTTTT

d_call: -
clone_size: -
v_call: TRBV7-2
cdr3_length: 14
j_call: TRBJ1-2
cdr3_aa: CASSPATLGYGYTF
cdr3_nt: TGTGCCAGCAGCCCCGCGACTCTAGGGTATGGCTACACCTTC

d_call: -
clone_size: -
v_call: TRBV4-1
cdr3_length: 13
j_call: TRBJ1-6
cdr3_aa: CASSQGIGSPLHF
cdr3_nt: TGCGCCAGCAGCCAAGGTATCGGCTCACCCCTCCACTTT

d_call: TRBD1
clone_size: -
v_call: TRBV6-6
cdr3_length: 14
j_call: TRBJ1-1
cdr3_aa: CASRERQGPTEAFF
cdr3_nt: TGTGCCAGCAGGGAACGACAGGGGCCCACTGAAGCTTTCTTT

d_call: -
clone_size: -
v_call: TRBV5-6
cdr3_length: 15
j_call: TRBJ2-5
cdr3_aa: CASSLVGRGAETQYF
cdr3_nt: TGTGCCAGCAGCTTGGTTGGCAGAGGGGCAGAGACCCAGTACTTC